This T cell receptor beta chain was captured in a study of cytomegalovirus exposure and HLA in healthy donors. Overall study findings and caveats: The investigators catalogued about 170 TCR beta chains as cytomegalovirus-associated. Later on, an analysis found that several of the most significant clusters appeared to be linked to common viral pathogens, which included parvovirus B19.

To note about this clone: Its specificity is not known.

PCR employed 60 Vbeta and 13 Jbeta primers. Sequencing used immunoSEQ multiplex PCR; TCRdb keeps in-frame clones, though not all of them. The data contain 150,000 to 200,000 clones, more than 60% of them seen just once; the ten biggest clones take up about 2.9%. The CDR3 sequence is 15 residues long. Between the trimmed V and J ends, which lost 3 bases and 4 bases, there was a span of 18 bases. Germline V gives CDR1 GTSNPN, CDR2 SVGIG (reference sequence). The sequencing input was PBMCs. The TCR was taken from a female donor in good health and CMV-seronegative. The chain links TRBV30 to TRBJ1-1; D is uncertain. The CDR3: CAWRSVTRYITEAFF. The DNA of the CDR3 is TGTGCCTGGAGGAGCGTTACCCGCTATATCACTGAAGCTTTCTTT.